This T cell receptor beta chain was documented in a study of cytomegalovirus exposure and HLA in healthy donors (dated by TCRdb to about 2017). The study in broad terms: According to an earlier analysis of around 600 of the donors, about 180 million T cells yielded 120 million or so unique TCR beta sequences and about 300 Gb of sequence data. In addition to the first cohort of 666 subjects, a separate validation cohort of approximately 130 different subjects was used. The number of donors typed differed by locus, with 629-630 for A, B, C, DRB1 and DQB1, approximately 500 for DQA1, nearly 610 for DPA1, and approximately 470 for DPB1. Four or five DR-DQ haplotypes were handled as single units for association and clustering, since linkage in the cohort was strong. Alongside the repertoire data, information on donor age, sex, ethnicity and CMV serostatus was compiled. An earlier analysis of approximately 630 of the donors applied high-throughput TCR beta sequencing to assess whether each TCR beta V gene segment acted as functional or pseudogenic. Among 398 genotyped donors of the cohort, an average of 235,054 unique TCR beta nucleotide sequences were sequenced per donor, roughly a sixth of them non-productive. The later analysis used no new phenotypic data to find candidate immune exposures, relying instead on TCR beta sequences and their occurrence across donors. In a later analysis, previously published TCR beta repertoires from 600 to 850 donors were re-analyzed and high-resolution HLA genotyping was added so that TCR occurrence patterns could be studied. Roughly 300 gigabases of sequencing data and approximately 92 million unique TCR sequences made up an early release that covered approximately 700 HLA-typed donors. Both class I and class II loci were covered by HLA typing, at four-digit resolution. Of the approximately 370 genotyped donors, roughly 76% were placed in the genetic ancestry cluster associated with self-reported Caucasian donors. A later genetic analysis took genome-wide SNP genotypes for about 65% of the 666 donors and used that subset as a discovery cohort. The aim of the study was to test whether cataloging public T cell receptors could identify signatures of past pathogen exposure. Every repertoire in the discovery cohort had been generated on one and the same sequencing platform. To predict cytomegalovirus infection status, the study combined high-throughput TCR immunosequencing, statistical association of individual TCRs with disease status, and machine learning. The study used immunosequencing to profile the T cell repertoires of some 600 subjects and linked those repertoires to cytomegalovirus serostatus.

Reading the germline V gene gives CDR1 MDHEN and CDR2 SYDVKM. Relative to germline, V is 2 bases shorter and J is 3 bases shorter, with 10 bases between their ends. The CDR3 goes from the cysteine to the phenylalanine over 14 residues. The kept DNA is CDR3 alone, 42 bases in frame from the first base. The cohort was made up of 500 to 800 healthy bone marrow donors. All cohort members were sampled while nominally healthy, although unrecorded immune exposures were likely present. The donor was CMV seropositive and belonged to the group of more than 250 seropositive cohort members. Each donor provided a peripheral blood sample, and peripheral blood mononuclear cells were used for TCR beta sequencing. The Qiagen DNeasy Blood Extraction Kit was used to extract genomic DNA from the blood cell samples. Library method: the immunoSEQ multiplex PCR assay. For the multiplex PCR, a mixture combining 60 forward primers for TCR Vbeta segments and 13 reverse primers for TCR Jbeta segments was used. Amplification of the CDR3 region of rearranged TCR beta genes was performed with a multiplex PCR assay on genomic DNA. The amplified TCR beta libraries were sequenced on the Illumina HiSeq System as 87-base-pair reads. On the authors' methods: Across the 600 to 700 repertoires, a later analysis counted tens of millions of unique TCR beta chains, some 11 million of which were shared by at least two donors. To remove PCR and sequencing errors, raw reads were error-corrected and collapsed into unique sequences using a nearest-neighbor algorithm that merged closely related sequences. CDR3 sequences were aligned to IMGT reference sequences to assign V, D and J gene segments. For a sequence to be retained, a match of at least six nucleotides to both a V gene segment and a J gene segment was required. Rearrangements were called productive when the CDR3 lacked stop codons and stayed in frame with V and J; all others were non-productive. Following IMGT convention, CDR3 was defined as the stretch from the second conserved V-encoded cysteine to the conserved J-encoded phenylalanine. Sequences without an unambiguous match to a single V gene segment were excluded from the earlier analysis of approximately 600 of the donors. In an earlier analysis of approximately 550 of the donors, V segments were called functional above 56.7% productive rearrangements and were called segregating when the between-donor standard deviation exceeded 5%. To diagnose cytomegalovirus status from the catalog of TCR beta chain sequences, a statistical classification framework was built. V and J gene assignment, in a later analysis, came from comparing TCR nucleotide sequences with IMGT/GENE-DB human TR gene sequences. The TCRdist pipeline was used in a later analysis to assign CDR3 sequences and most-parsimonious VDJ recombination scenarios. A later analysis defined each TCR beta chain by its CDR3 amino acid sequence plus V-gene family, and excluded reads lacking a unique V-gene family. To address suspected cross-contamination and a sequencing artifact, a later analysis removed 592 highly shared, low-generation-probability nucleotide sequences. For each public chain, a later analysis derived a clonal expansion index from normalized ranks of inferred template counts within each repertoire. Generation probabilities in a later analysis came from a VDJ recombination model fitted to out-of-frame rearrangements, and those results were checked against IGoR. In a later analysis, TCR-TCR, TCR-HLA and TCR-CMV co-occurrence was scored with hypergeometric tests, and a repertoire-size bias correction was applied to TCR pairs. A later analysis estimated false discovery rates by permuting HLA or CMV assignments 20 times. A later analysis grouped co-occurring TCRs with DBSCAN, adding TCRdist sequence similarity when clustering within HLA-allele-positive subsets. Repertoires with fewer than 30,000 or more than 120,000 public chains were left out of co-occurrence clustering, as were about five repertoires with anomalous nucleotide sharing. What TCRdb holds here is the immuneACCESS table cut down to in-frame rearrangements. Part of the clones is not present; checked against another copy, under half of the missing clones reflect an unresolved V gene, and the others are unexplained. For V, J and clone size, that table is used; D and trimming come from the DNA. This sample is represented by about 190,000 clones; roughly four fifths of them were singletons. The top ten hold approximately 2.8% of the sample.

The sample holds a few counts of this clone. Its specific antigen is unknown. Per-nucleotide qualities are absent, and no much larger clonotype sits a single base away. The paper as a whole reports these results and caveats: A later genetic analysis associated a missense DCLRE1C variant with V-gene and J-gene trimming of TCR beta chains, and an independent cohort replicated the association. A later analysis found that most CMV-associated TCR beta chains appeared HLA-restricted, with HLA associations seemingly driven largely by CMV exposure. According to a later analysis, parvovirus B19, influenza, CMV and Epstein-Barr virus appeared linked to several top co-occurrence clusters. At a false discovery rate of 0.05, a later analysis linked roughly 17,000 TCR beta sequences to specific HLA alleles. Some IMGT-functional V segments, including TRBV6-2 and TRBV6-3, could not be distinguished by the 87-base-pair reads and were therefore excluded. In a later genetic analysis, fewer N-insertions in productive TCRs were reported among donors in an Asian-associated ancestry cluster than the approximately 710-donor mean. In a later analysis, TCR association rates were found to vary across HLA loci, with the most associated TCRs seen for DRB1 alleles and the fewest for HLA-C alleles. Because some donors lacked HLA typing at each locus, the association tests relied only on the typed subset. In an earlier analysis of around 500 of the donors, most TCR beta V segments appeared in productive rearrangements about 87% or about 30% of the time, broadly matching IMGT annotations. About 17 rarely observed V segments, including chromosome 9 orphons, were excluded from the earlier analysis of 550 to 700 of the donors because counts were too low. Sequencing depth was assumed to be roughly uniform across donors in the presence/absence analyses, though that assumption may not hold. According to the authors, the approach could potentially be generalized to other disease states and immunological phenotypes. Linkage disequilibrium might explain the correlated functional status among segregating V segments, but an unknown experimental factor could not be excluded. The classifier was reported to diagnose cytomegalovirus status with high specificity and sensitivity in both the original and validation cohorts. When HLA alleles, especially DR and DQ, strongly co-occurred, TCR associations were difficult to assign to individual alleles. In the study, 150 to 200 TCR beta chains were listed as associated with cytomegalovirus. A further reported finding was that TCR beta sequences accurately predicted the HLA-A and HLA-B alleles for most subjects in the first cohort. The sequencing pipeline was judged likely to have produced a cluster of highly shared sequence variants as a technical artifact. Most TCR sequences were observed very rarely across donors, whereas some public TCRs were present in many individuals. A later analysis found that HLA-associated TCR beta chains were more clonally expanded and had lower generation probabilities than equally common non-associated chains. The cohort was sequenced for TCR beta chains only, and without alpha or paired-chain data the features that could be detected were limited. The only immune exposure information available for the cohort was CMV serostatus. In vitro tests confirmed that a few of the cytomegalovirus-associated TCR beta chains recognize cytomegalovirus antigens.

This TCR derives from a woman under 40 in good health and CMV-seropositive. The sequenced sample consisted of PBMCs. Recombination connected TRBV28 to TRBJ1-1, with the D gene not clear enough to name. The CDR3 here reads CASSLRHTDTEAFF. The sequenced DNA is TGTGCCAGCAGTTTAAGACACACCGACACTGAAGCTTTCTTT. When the CDR3 is completed using the reference TRBV28 and TRBJ1-1 genes on either side, the full variable domain is DVKVTQSSRYLVKRTGEKVFLECVQDMDHENMFWYRQDPGLGLRLIYFSYDVKMKEKGDIPEGYSVSREKKERFSLILESASTNQTSMYLCASSLRHTDTEAFFGQGTRLTVV.